The 23 T cell receptor beta chains presented below share a single source sample, sequenced in a study of post-analysis software for immune sequencing data. Study outcomes and limitations: Controls showed lower frequencies than patients for several TRBV segments, and TRBV5-6, TRBV5-1 and TRBV20-1 were among these.

Libraries were made from TCR beta cDNA, and they carried unique molecular identifiers. TCRdb independently ran MiXCR on the PCR reads; one entry per CDR3 protein. The sample includes hundreds of thousands of distinct CDR3 sequences, 55% to 60% of them seen just once. Antigens of these TCRs are unknown. The specimen was blood. These receptor sequences come from a girl aged 2 to 9 with multiple sclerosis.

This chain uses TRBV12-3 or TRBV12-4 with TRBJ2-5; no clear D. Between the trimmed V and J ends, which lost 8 bases and 1 base, there was a span of 11 bases. The CDR3 length is 13 residues. The CDR3 sequence is CASCPWGQETQYF. DNA of the CDR3: TGTGCCAGCTGCCCTTGGGGCCAAGAGACCCAGTACTTC.

This chain uses TRBV9 with TRBJ2-1, with 8 bases identical to TRBD2. Germline CDR1 and CDR2: SGDLS and YYNGEE. Germline trimming cut 4 bases from V and 6 bases from J; bases unmatched to any gene: 9. The CDR3 consists of 15 residues. For the CDR3, the DNA is TGTGCCAGCAGCTCGGAGGGGACTAGTATCAATGAGCAGTTCTTC. It translates to CASSSEGTSINEQFF.

The rearrangement joins TRBV6-6 to TRBJ1-2; D remains unclear. This CDR3 is built from 13 residues. The germline CDR1 and CDR2 sequences are MNHNY and SVGAGI (reference sequence). V gave up 2 bases and J gave up 13 bases, with 17 bases separating them. The CDR3 reads CASSYGEGPSCTF. CDR3 DNA: TGTGCCAGCAGTTACGGGGAAGGGCCGTCTTGCACCTTC.

This clonotype was seen ten or more times. The chain employs TRBV5-6 and TRBJ2-1; no clear D gene. The CDR3 is 11 amino acids. Germline values: CDR1 SGHDT, CDR2 YYEEEE. Trimming took 2 bases from V and 9 from J, leaving 6 bases between them. The CDR3 region has the DNA TGTGCCAGCAGCTTAGTTGGTGAGCAGTTCTTC. This translates into CASSLVGEQFF.

This clonotype has just a few counts. The V and J genes are TRBV5-1 and TRBJ2-7; TRBD2 is a possible D gene (6 bases). Trimming left V 0 bases short and J 6 bases short, with 16 bases between. Germline-derived CDR1 and CDR2 are SGHRS and YFSETQ. This CDR3 has 15 residues. Written as DNA, the CDR3 is TGCGCCAGCAGCTTGGATCGCGGGGCGCTGAGCGAGCAGTACTTC. Its translation: CASSLDRGALSEQYF.

V and J are TRBV4-1 and TRBJ2-7, with 7 bases aligning to TRBD1. Per germline, CDR1 MGHRA and CDR2 YSYEKL. This CDR3 contains 17 residues. Losses at the gene ends were 0 bases for V and 0 bases for J; bases not matched to a gene: 8. The CDR3 region is CASSQDPGGRYSYEQYF. The CDR3 nucleotides are TGCGCCAGCAGCCAAGATCCAGGGGGAAGATACTCCTACGAGCAGTACTTC.

This sequence joins TRBV5-1 and TRBJ2-7, with 10 bases aligning to TRBD1. There are 15 residues in the CDR3. The V gene's germline CDR1 is SGHRS and CDR2 YFSETQ. V shed 3 bases, J shed 5 bases, and the junction held 8 bases outside the gene matches. Here the CDR3 DNA reads TGCGCCAGCAGCTCGATCGACAGGGGGCAGAACGAGCAGTACTTC. Amino acids: CASSSIDRGQNEQYF.

The V call is TRBV4-2, the J call TRBJ2-1, with TRBD2 matching over 8 bases. V shed 0 bases, J shed 4 bases, and the junction held 5 bases outside the gene matches. The CDR3 runs to 16 residues. Germline assignment: CDR1 LGHNA and CDR2 YNFKEQ. The CDR3 sequence: CASSQEAGGLYNEQFF. The CDR3 DNA is TGTGCCAGCAGCCAAGAGGCGGGGGGCCTGTACAATGAGCAGTTCTTC.

This sequence joins TRBV3-1 and TRBJ2-3; D remains ambiguous. CDR3 size: 16 residues. The V and J ends lost 4 bases and 0 bases respectively, with 14 bases between them. The germline V gene has CDR1 LGHDT and CDR2 YNNKEL (reference sequence). The CDR3 region has the DNA TGTGCCAGCAGCCCGCGGTGGGCCGGTAGCACAGATACGCAGTATTTT. Translated, it gives CASSPRWAGSTDTQYF.

DNA of the CDR3: TGTGCCAGCAGGGGGGGTCCCAATCAGCCCCAGCATTTT. This codes for CASRGGPNQPQHF. V usage is TRBV6-6 and J usage is TRBJ1-5; possible D gene TRBD1, 5 bases. The CDR3 loop spans 13 amino acids. CDR1 and CDR2 (germline): MNHNY, SVGAGI (reference sequence). V dropped 6 bases and J dropped 3 bases, with 9 bases sitting between them.

This clonotype was found a few times. The CDR3 loop reads CATSRIGLAAQETQYF. DNA of the CDR3: TGTGCCACCAGTAGAATCGGACTAGCCGCCCAAGAGACCCAGTACTTC. This sequence joins TRBV15 and TRBJ2-5, with 8 bases matching TRBD2. Germline V gives CDR1 LNHNV, CDR2 YYDKDF (reference sequence). This CDR3 comprises 16 residues. V gave up 6 bases and J gave up 1 base; unmatched junction bases: 10.

The genes are TRBV6-5 and TRBJ1-4; D uncertain. V lost 0 bases, J lost 8 bases, and 7 bases lay in between. The CDR3 spans 13 residues. Germline CDR1 MNHEY, CDR2 SVGAGI. This CDR3 is CASSYSTQEKLFF. The CDR3 nucleotides read TGTGCCAGCAGTTACTCGACTCAGGAAAAACTGTTTTTT.

The chain uses TRBV15 and TRBJ2-5, with D perhaps TRBD1 (5 bases). CDR1 LNHNV and CDR2 YYDKDF come from the germline V gene (reference sequence). V was pared by 0 bases and J by 4 bases, with 12 bases between. The CDR3 length is 15 residues. In nucleotides, the CDR3 is TGTGCCACCAGCAGAGATACGACAGCACCAGAGACCCAGTACTTC. Amino acid sequence: CATSRDTTAPETQYF.

This chain connects TRBV5-1 to TRBJ2-6, with D perhaps TRBD1 or TRBD2 (5 bases each). V was pared by 2 bases and J by 2 bases, with 14 bases between. The length of the CDR3 is 17 residues. The germline CDR1 and CDR2 sequences are SGHRS and YFSETQ. CDR3 DNA sequence: TGCGCCAGCAGCTTACCCGGGACGTTCCCTGGGGCCAACGTCCTGACTTTC. Protein: CASSLPGTFPGANVLTF.

The genes are TRBV10-3 and TRBJ1-2; weak D call: TRBD1 (6 bases). The CDR3 spans 14 residues. Between the trimmed V and J ends, which lost 5 bases and 1 base, there was a span of 11 bases. CDR1 is ENHRY, CDR2 SYGVKD, per germline. The CDR3 DNA sequence: TGTGCCATCAGTCCAGGGGATTTTAACTATGGCTACACCTTC. It specifies CAISPGDFNYGYTF.

This clonotype was seen only a few times. This sequence joins TRBV4-1 and TRBJ2-1; TRBD1 aligns across 7 bases. The CDR3 is made up of 17 amino acids. After removal of 2 bases from V and 0 bases from J, the junction contained 7 bases not matched to a gene. Germline CDR1 reads MGHRA; CDR2 reads YSYEKL. The CDR3 spells CASSQRQGWDSYNEQFF. The CDR3 nucleotides are TGCGCCAGCAGCCAAAGACAGGGCTGGGACTCCTACAATGAGCAGTTCTTC.

In this sample, this clonotype turned up a few times. This chain links TRBV20-1 with TRBJ2-1; maybe TRBD2 (6 bases). The CDR3 extends over 14 amino acids. The germline V gene encodes CDR1 DFQATT and CDR2 SNEGSKA (reference sequence). V was shortened by 0 bases and J by 4 bases, with 10 bases between the two germline ends. The CDR3 coding sequence is TGCAGTGCTAGAGATGATAGCGGATACAATGAGCAGTTCTTC. This codes for CSARDDSGYNEQFF.

The V and J genes are TRBV5-1 and TRBJ2-3; 10 nucleotides agree with TRBD2. J gave up 1 base and V 1 base, and 9 bases lay outside the gene matches. Germline V gene data show CDR1 as SGHRS and CDR2 as YFSETQ. This CDR3 spans 18 amino acids. The CDR3 here is CASSLKVLAGDRTDTQYF. The CDR3 DNA reads TGCGCCAGCAGCTTGAAAGTCCTAGCGGGAGATCGCACAGATACGCAGTATTTT.

V and J are TRBV3-1 and TRBJ1-2, with 7 bases that match TRBD1. Losses at the gene ends were 6 bases for V and 6 bases for J; bases not matched to a gene: 7. The germline V gene has CDR1 LGHDT and CDR2 YNNKEL (reference sequence). This CDR3 has 13 amino acids. In DNA form, the CDR3 reads TGTGCCAGCAGGCAACAGGGGAGCGATGGCTACACCTTC. It is translated as CASRQQGSDGYTF.

The chain has TRBV7-9 and TRBJ1-1; possible D gene TRBD1, 5 bases. The CDR3 contains 15 residues. Between the trimmed V and J ends, which lost 1 base and 5 bases, there was a span of 14 bases. The germline V gene has CDR1 SEHNR and CDR2 FQNEAQ (reference sequence). The CDR3 DNA is TGTGCCAGCAGCTTAGGAGTCGGGGGGAGGACTGAAGCTTTCTTT. This gives the protein CASSLGVGGRTEAFF.

The chain combines TRBV20-1 with TRBJ1-1; perhaps TRBD1 as D (6 bases). CDR1 DFQATT and CDR2 SNEGSKA come from the germline V gene (reference sequence). The V and J ends lost 4 bases and 5 bases respectively, with 14 bases between them. The CDR3 has 13 amino acids. CDR3: CSATRGAGTEAFF. CDR3 DNA: TGCAGTGCTACCCGGGGGGCTGGGACTGAAGCTTTCTTT.

This clonotype was detected a few times. The V call is TRBV20-1, the J call TRBJ2-5, with 7 bases fitting TRBD1. The J segment lost 4 bases and the V segment lost 0 bases, leaving 14 bases of the junction unmatched. CDR3 length: 17 residues. Germline assignment: CDR1 DFQATT and CDR2 SNEGSKA (reference sequence). The CDR3 bases are TGCAGTGCTAGAGAGGTCACACTACTCGCAGGGGGAGAGACCCAGTACTTC. As protein: CSAREVTLLAGGETQYF.

This chain joins TRBV7-8 and TRBJ2-5; a possible D gene is TRBD2 (6 bases). V was shortened by 6 bases and J by 1 base, with 15 bases between the two germline ends. In germline, CDR1 is SGHVS, CDR2 FQNEAQ. The length of the CDR3 is 15 residues. CDR3: CASSPTGEFQETQYF. CDR3 DNA: TGTGCCAGCAGTCCAACGGGGGAATTCCAAGAGACCCAGTACTTC.